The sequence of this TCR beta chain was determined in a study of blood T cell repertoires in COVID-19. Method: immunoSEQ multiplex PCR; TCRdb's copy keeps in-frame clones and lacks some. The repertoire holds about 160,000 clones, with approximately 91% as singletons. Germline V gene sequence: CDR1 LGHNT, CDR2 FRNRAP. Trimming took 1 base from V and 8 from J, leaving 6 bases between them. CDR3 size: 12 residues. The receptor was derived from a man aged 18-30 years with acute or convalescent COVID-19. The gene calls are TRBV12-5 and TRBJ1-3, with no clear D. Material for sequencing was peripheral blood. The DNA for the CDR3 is TGTGCTAGTGGTTTGGGTCCTTACACCATATATTTT. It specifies CASGLGPYTIYF.